These 14 T cell receptor beta chains were sequenced from one sample in a study of Graves' ophthalmopathy and Graves' hyperthyroidism. As the template, RNA transcripts were used to amplify TCR beta CDR3 regions. RT-PCR with HTBI primers came first, then second-round multiplex PCR. Each CDR3 protein is one row after TCRdb ran MiXCR on the multiplex PCR reads. The profile shows about 1.1 million distinct CDR3 sequences, less than 45% of them singletons. Material: peripheral blood or thyroid tissue (not recorded which). The receptor source for this set is an adult man with Graves' hyperthyroidism.

J is TRBJ2-7 and V is TRBV25-1, with D unclear. The germline V gene encodes CDR1 MGHDK and CDR2 SYGVNS. Trimming shortened V by 0 bases and J by 5 bases, and 2 bases separated the two germline ends. This CDR3 is 11 amino acids long. CDR3 bases: TGTGCCAGCAGTGAATATAACGAGCAGTACTTC. Translated, it gives CASSEYNEQYF.

This clonotype was seen many times. The chain uses TRBV20-1 and TRBJ2-7; no clear D. CDR1 and CDR2 from the germline V gene are DFQATT and SNEGSKA (reference sequence). This CDR3 has 12 amino acids. Trimming shortened V by 3 bases and J by 2 bases, and 8 bases separated the two germline ends. The CDR3 loop reads CSASNPTYEQYF. The DNA for the CDR3 is TGCAGTGCTAGTAATCCAACCTACGAGCAGTACTTC.

V usage is TRBV7-8 and J usage is TRBJ2-6; D unclear. The CDR3 sequence is 14 residues long. Germline V gene sequence: CDR1 SGHVS, CDR2 FQNEAQ. V was cut by 3 bases and J by 4 bases, with 7 bases left in between. The DNA for the CDR3 is TGTGCCAGCAGCTTCCCCTCGGGGGCCAACGTCCTGACTTTC. Encoded protein: CASSFPSGANVLTF. Filled out from reference TRBV7-8 and TRBJ2-6, the complete variable domain reads GAGVSQSPRYKVAKRGQDVALRCDPISGHVSLFWYQQALGQGPEFLTYFQNEAQLDKSGLPSDRFFAERPEGSVSTLKIQRTQQEDSAVYLCASSFPSGANVLTFGAGSRLTVL.

This clonotype has a count of ten or more. The gene calls are TRBV3-1 and TRBJ2-5, with D uncertain. Trimming cost V 3 bases and J 5 bases, with 10 bases left between them. The CDR3 sequence is 13 residues long. Germline V gene sequence: CDR1 LGHDT, CDR2 YNNKEL (reference sequence). The CDR3: CASSQSPEETQYF. CDR3 nucleotide sequence: TGTGCCAGCAGCCAGTCCCCGGAGGAGACCCAGTACTTC.

There are many counts of this clonotype. The rearrangement uses TRBV29-1 and TRBJ1-1; D gene unclear. The V end was cut by 4 bases, the J end by 1 base, with 7 bases between. This CDR3 is 12 amino acids long. The V gene's germline CDR1 is SQVTM and CDR2 ANQGSEA. The CDR3 nucleotides read TGCAGCGTTGTATCGGGGAACACTGAAGCTTTCTTT. As protein: CSVVSGNTEAFF.

The chain links TRBV6-2 or TRBV6-3 to TRBJ1-1; D gene ambiguous. The CDR3 spans 15 residues. V was clipped by 4 bases and J by 4 bases, with 16 bases between them. Germline-derived CDR1 and CDR2 are MNHEY and SVGEGT. The CDR3 DNA reads as TGTGCCAGCAGTTCACCGCCGTGTGGGATCACTGAAGCTTTCTTT. Translated: CASSSPPCGITEAFF.

This clonotype was detected ten times or more. The chain has TRBV7-9 and TRBJ1-5; 7 bases match TRBD1. The CDR3 sequence is 12 residues long. With V trimmed by 8 bases and J by 7 bases, 5 bases remained unmatched. Germline V gene lookup returns CDR1 SEHNR and CDR2 FQNEAQ (reference sequence). The CDR3 DNA reads as TGTGCCAGCGGCAGGGGGGACCAGCCCCAGCATTTT. Translation gives CASGRGDQPQHF.

In its sample, this clonotype was seen many times. The chain joins TRBV24-1 to TRBJ2-7; D is undetermined. The germline CDR1 and CDR2 sequences are KGHDR and SFDVKD. There are 15 residues in the CDR3. The V and J ends lost 7 bases and 1 base respectively, with 16 bases between them. For the CDR3, the DNA is TGTGCCACCAGCTCCGGCAAGCCTAAATCCTACGAGCAGTACTTC. This sequence encodes CATSSGKPKSYEQYF.

The chain joins TRBV14 to TRBJ2-7; TRBD1 or TRBD2 may be the D gene (5 bases each). Germline V CDR1 and CDR2: SGHDN, FVKESK. Trimming removed 4 bases at V and 3 bases at J, with 13 bases between. The CDR3 covers 14 residues. Here the CDR3 DNA reads TGTGCCAGCAGCCTGGGACGGGACCTCTACGAGCAGTACTTC. The encoded protein is CASSLGRDLYEQYF.

This clonotype was seen repeatedly, ten times or more. CDR3 region: CASRAADRPHTEAFF. The CDR3 DNA reads as TGTGCCAGCAGGGCCGCGGACCGGCCTCACACTGAAGCTTTCTTT. The chain couples TRBV6-5 to TRBJ1-1; unclear D gene. The CDR3 loop spans 15 amino acids. Germline-derived CDR1 and CDR2 are MNHEY and SVGAGI. The ends were cut back, 6 bases at V and 3 bases at J, with 17 bases in the middle.

In this sample, this clonotype turned up many times. CDR3 in DNA: TGTGCCAGCAGTGCCGAGCCTTCTGGGGCCAACGTCCTGACTTTC. It specifies CASSAEPSGANVLTF. The rearrangement links TRBV6-4 to TRBJ2-6; no reliable D call. This CDR3 is 15 amino acids long. Germline-derived CDR1 and CDR2 are MRHNA and SNTAGT. The V and J ends lost 4 bases and 1 base respectively, with 8 bases between them.

The sample holds a few counts of this clonotype. The chain uses TRBV20-1 and TRBJ1-1; the match to TRBD1 covers 9 bases. Germline CDR1 reads DFQATT; CDR2 reads SNEGSKA (reference sequence). CDR3 length: 13 amino acids. V trimming: 6 bases; J trimming: 1 base; junction bases outside the gene matches: 3. This CDR3 reads CSAWDRANTEAFF. DNA for the CDR3: TGCAGTGCCTGGGACAGGGCGAACACTGAAGCTTTCTTT.

This clonotype was counted ten times or more. The chain joins TRBV9 to TRBJ1-1; D is ambiguous. There are 13 residues in the CDR3. The ends were cut back, 0 bases at V and 1 base at J, with 4 bases in the middle. Germline CDR1 reads SGDLS; CDR2 reads YYNGEE. The CDR3 spells CASSVVQNTEAFF. As DNA, the CDR3 is TGTGCCAGCAGCGTAGTTCAGAACACTGAAGCTTTCTTT.

The chain recombines TRBV29-1 with TRBJ1-2, with TRBD1 as a possible D gene (5 bases). V lost 7 bases, J lost 2 bases, and 17 bases lay in between. The CDR3 covers 14 residues. Germline CDR1 SQVTM, CDR2 ANQGSEA. The CDR3 DNA reads TGCAGCGCAGACGACAGTCTTTTAAACTATGGCTACACCTTC. It yields the protein CSADDSLLNYGYTF.